The rows below give T cell receptor beta chains drawn from one sample of a study of blood T cell repertoires in COVID-19. Sequenced by immunoSEQ multiplex PCR; TCRdb stores in-frame clones only, minus some. The sample includes about 140,000 clones, more than 70% of them seen just once. The sequenced sample consisted of peripheral blood. These receptors came from a man between 50 and 59 years old with active or convalescent COVID-19. The CDR3 runs from the conserved cysteine through the conserved F or W. A D gene is named only where the DNA matches it firmly. A row's size may be missing; if present it is once, few, many or a size class.

clone_size j_call v_call d_call cdr3_nt cdr3_aa
. TRBJ2-1 TRBV7-6 . TGTGCCAGCAGCTCCGTTTCAGGGAACGCTGAGCAGTTCTTC CASSSVSGNAEQFF
. TRBJ1-5 TRBV19 TRBD1 TGTGCCAGTAGTGTTCACAGGGGATCCTATCAGCCCCAGCATTTT CASSVHRGSYQPQHF
. TRBJ2-1 TRBV7-9 TRBD1 TGTGCCAGCAGGAGCAGGGGGCGGAATGAGCAGTTCTTC CASRSRGRNEQFF
once TRBJ1-2 TRBV4-1 . TGCGCCAGCAGCAAAGACCCGGGGGGAGGCTACACCTTC CASSKDPGGGYTF
few TRBJ2-7 TRBV3-1/TRBV3-2 TRBD2 TGTGCCAGCAGCGCCCTAGCGGGCTCCGGGTCGGCCCGTTACGAGCAGTACTTC CASSALAGSGSARYEQYF
. TRBJ2-5 TRBV2 TRBD2 TGTGCCAGCAGTGGGCGGACTAGCGGGCAAGAGACCCAGTACTTC CASSGRTSGQETQYF
. TRBJ2-4 TRBV29-1 . TGCAGCGTTGTTTGGGGCTCGGCCAAAAACATTCAGTACTTC CSVVWGSAKNIQYF
. TRBJ2-5 TRBV9 TRBD1 TGTGCCAGCAGCGTAGGGGACAGGGGGCAAGAGACCCAGTACTTC CASSVGDRGQETQYF
. TRBJ2-6 TRBV11-3 . TGTGCCAGCAGCTCTAACGGGGCCAACGTCCTGACTTTC CASSSNGANVLTF
. TRBJ2-3 TRBV24-1 . TGTGCCACCAGTGATCCCGCCTCAGGCACAGATACGCAGTATTTT CATSDPASGTDTQYF
. TRBJ1-3 TRBV18 . TGTGCCAGCTCACCAAGGTCTGGGGCTGGCTCTGGAAACACCATATATTTT CASSPRSGAGSGNTIYF
. TRBJ1-5 TRBV7-8 . TGTGCCAGCAGCCCGAACAGGGTTGGCAATCAGCCCCAGCATTTT CASSPNRVGNQPQHF
. TRBJ2-5 TRBV3-1/TRBV3-2 TRBD2 TGTGCCAGCAGCCAAGAAGGACTAGCGATAAGCCTGACTGTGGGAGAGACCCAGTACTTC CASSQEGLAISLTVGETQYF
many TRBJ1-4 TRBV12-5 . TGTGCTAGTGGCCTGACAAATGATGCAACTAATGAAAAACTGTTTTTT CASGLTNDATNEKLFF
. TRBJ2-7 TRBV6-2/TRBV6-3 TRBD1 TGTGCCAGCAGTTTCGCCGCCGGGACAGGGACCGACGAGCAGTACTTC CASSFAAGTGTDEQYF
. TRBJ2-1 TRBV11-2 . TGTGCCAGCAGCTTTCCGATACTCTACAATGAGCAGTTCTTC CASSFPILYNEQFF
few TRBJ1-5 TRBV4-1 . TGCGCCAGCAGTATCGGGGACATAATGTATCAGCCCCAGCATTTT CASSIGDIMYQPQHF
. TRBJ2-1 TRBV7-9 TRBD1 TGTGCCAGCAGATCAGGACAGGACCCCGGCAATGAGCAGTTCTTC CASRSGQDPGNEQFF
. TRBJ2-3 TRBV7-3 . TGTGCCAGCAGCTTAGGTCTAGGGGACACAGATACGCAGTATTTT CASSLGLGDTDTQYF
. TRBJ2-5 TRBV6-1 . TGTGCCAGCAGTGAAGGGTGGGGGCTGCAAGAGACCCAGTACTTC CASSEGWGLQETQYF
. TRBJ1-5 TRBV28 . TGTGCCAGCACCTTCCGGGGAGGCGGTGCGAATCAGCCCCAGCATTTT CASTFRGGGANQPQHF
. TRBJ2-1 TRBV11-1 . TGTGCCAGCAGCTTACAGCAGAGGGGGTCGGAGCAGTTCTTC CASSLQQRGSEQFF
. TRBJ1-6 TRBV21-1 . TGTGCCAGCAGCAAAGCTAGCGAAGGGAATTCACCCCTCCACTTT CASSKASEGNSPLHF
. TRBJ1-4 TRBV6-6 TRBD1 TGTGCCAGCAGTCAATGGACAGGGGCGGCGAAAACTAATGAAAAACTGTTTTTT CASSQWTGAAKTNEKLFF
. TRBJ2-1 TRBV19 . TGTGCCAGTAAAGTCGCTAAGGCGGATCCCTACAATGAGCAGTTCTTC CASKVAKADPYNEQFF
. TRBJ2-5 TRBV4-2 TRBD1 TGTGCCAGCAGCCAAGTAGGGGGCTCAGAGACCCAGTACTTC CASSQVGGSETQYF
once TRBJ1-4 TRBV28 . TGTGCCAGCAGTTTGAGAAACATACGGGGGGACTTCTATGAAAAACTGTTTTTT CASSLRNIRGDFYEKLFF
. TRBJ1-5 TRBV6-5 . TGTGCCAGCAGCTTACCGAGGGAGTGTTATCAGCCCCAGCATTTT CASSLPRECYQPQHF
. TRBJ2-2 TRBV25-1 . TGTGCCAGCAGTCTGGACACAAGCCCGAACACCGGGGAGCTGTTTTTT CASSLDTSPNTGELFF
many TRBJ2-3 TRBV11-2 . TGTGCCAGCAGCTCTACCTTCACAGATACGCAGTATTTT CASSSTFTDTQYF
. TRBJ1-6 TRBV28 . TGTGCCAGCAGTTTACTCAATTCACCCCTCCACTTT CASSLLNSPLHF
. TRBJ2-7 TRBV4-3 . TGCGCCAGCAGCCAAGAGGCGAACGATAGCGGTGGCTACGAGCAGTACTTC CASSQEANDSGGYEQYF
. TRBJ2-7 TRBV7-2 . TGTGCCAGCAGCTTAAAGGCGGGACGGGACGAGCAGTACTTC CASSLKAGRDEQYF
. TRBJ1-2 TRBV28 TRBD1 TGTGCCAGCAGTTTACCCGGGACAGGGCGTACTAACTATGGCTACACCTTC CASSLPGTGRTNYGYTF
. TRBJ1-5 TRBV5-6 . TGTGCCAGCAGCTGGGGACACAATAGCAATCAGCCCCAGCATTTT CASSWGHNSNQPQHF
. TRBJ1-1 TRBV4-1 TRBD1 TGCGCCAGCAGCCCACAGGGGAATACTGAAGCTTTCTTT CASSPQGNTEAFF
. TRBJ1-2 TRBV5-6 . TGTGCCAGCCATCTGGTTACGGTCCCGAACTATGGCTACACCTTC CASHLVTVPNYGYTF
once TRBJ1-4 TRBV4-3 TRBD1 TGCGCCAGCAGCCAGGCCGGGACAGGGGGTGGGGATGAAAAACTGTTTTTT CASSQAGTGGGDEKLFF
. TRBJ1-5 TRBV6-2/TRBV6-3 . TGTGCCAGCAGCCAAGAAACAGGGCAGCCCCAGCATTTT CASSQETGQPQHF
. TRBJ1-5 TRBV19 TRBD1 TGTGCCAGTAGTAGGGGGCTCCGGGACAGGGAGGGTCAGCCCCAGCATTTT CASSRGLRDREGQPQHF
. TRBJ2-2 TRBV18 . TGTGCCAGCTCACCCCGGGGGTCTACCGGGGAGCTGTTTTTT CASSPRGSTGELFF
. TRBJ2-5 TRBV5-1 TRBD1 TGCGCCAGCAGCTCAACGGGACAGGGGGCCGAGACCCAGTACTTC CASSSTGQGAETQYF
. TRBJ2-3 TRBV4-3 TRBD2 TGCGCCAGCAGCCCGTTAGCGGGAGGGCTGGGAGATACGCAGTATTTT CASSPLAGGLGDTQYF
. TRBJ2-2 TRBV19 . TGTGCCAGTACCTCGACAGGGACTAGTTTCACCGGGGAGCTGTTTTTT CASTSTGTSFTGELFF
. TRBJ2-2 TRBV30 . TGTGCCTGGAGTAGTGTTGACAAGCTGTTTTTT CAWSSVDKLFF
few TRBJ2-7 TRBV5-1 TRBD2 TGCGCCAGCAGCTTAGCGGGAAGCCGCGAGCAGTACTTC CASSLAGSREQYF
once TRBJ2-5 TRBV29-1 . TGCAGCGTTGCACAGGGTAGCGAGACCCAGTACTTC CSVAQGSETQYF
. TRBJ2-3 TRBV6-4 . TGTGCCAGCAGTGACGAGAGGGGGGATACGCAGTATTTT CASSDERGDTQYF
once TRBJ2-1 TRBV5-4 TRBD2 TGTGCCAGCAGCCAAACTAGCGCTCAAAGTAATGAGCAGTTCTTC CASSQTSAQSNEQFF
once TRBJ1-3 TRBV18 . TGTGCCAGCTCACCATCAGGGGCTGGAAACACCATATATTTT CASSPSGAGNTIYF
. TRBJ2-3 TRBV4-1 TRBD2 TGCGCCAGCAGCCAAGATACCATTAGCGGGAGGTACGGGGATACGCAGTATTTT CASSQDTISGRYGDTQYF